The sequence of this T cell receptor (beta chain) was determined in a study of naive and memory T cell subsets. Study-level findings and limits: In naive cells, over 95% of TCR sequences were seen only once. Especially in CD8 cells, naive repertoires contained a few larger clonotypes, possibly CD45RA-re-expressing memory cells.

Two oligonucleotides, mixed equimolar, formed the beta constant-region primer covering TRBC1 and TRBC2. Four rounds of PCR amplified the ligated cDNA using nested alpha and beta constant-region primers plus SP2. A 12-nucleotide UMI and the SP2 primer were added to the cDNA 3' end by oligonucleotide ligation. TCRdb processed the UMI-ligation and nested PCR reads anew with MiXCR; each CDR3 protein has one entry. The sample has 150,000 or so distinct CDR3 sequences; roughly 22% are singletons. A remark on this clonotype: Its antigen remains unknown.

CDR1 and CDR2 from the germline V gene are WNHNN and SYGVQD (reference sequence). This CDR3 region has 14 residues. V dropped 6 bases and J dropped 12; count of bases not matched to a gene: 12. The sequenced sample consisted of naive CD4+ T cells from blood. V is TRBV10-1 and J is TRBJ2-1, with 9 bases aligning to TRBD2. This TCR derives from a human donor in good health. The CDR3 protein is CASSPAGGPPGQFF. For the CDR3, the DNA is TGCGCCAGCAGCCCAGCGGGAGGTCCACCGGGGCAGTTCTTC.